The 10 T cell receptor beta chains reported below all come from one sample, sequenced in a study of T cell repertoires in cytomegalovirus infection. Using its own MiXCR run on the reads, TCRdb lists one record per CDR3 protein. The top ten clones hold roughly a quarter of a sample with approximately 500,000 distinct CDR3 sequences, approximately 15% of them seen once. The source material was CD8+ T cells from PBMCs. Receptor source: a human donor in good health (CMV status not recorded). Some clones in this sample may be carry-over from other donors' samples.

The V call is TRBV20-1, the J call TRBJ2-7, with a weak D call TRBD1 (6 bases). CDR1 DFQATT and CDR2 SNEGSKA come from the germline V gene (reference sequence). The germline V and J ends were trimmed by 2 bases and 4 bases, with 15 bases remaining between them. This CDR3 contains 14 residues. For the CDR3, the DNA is TGCAGTGCTAGACCCCCTCCGGACAGATACGAGCAGTACTTC. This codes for CSARPPPDRYEQYF.

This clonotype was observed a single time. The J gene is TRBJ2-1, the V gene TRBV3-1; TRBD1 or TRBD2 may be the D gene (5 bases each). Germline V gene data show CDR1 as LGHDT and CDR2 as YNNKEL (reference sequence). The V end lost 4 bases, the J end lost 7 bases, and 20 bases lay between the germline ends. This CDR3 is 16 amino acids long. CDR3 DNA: TGTGCCAGCAGCCGAACCAGGGCCGGGATCTGGAATGAGCAGTTCTTC. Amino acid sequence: CASSRTRAGIWNEQFF.

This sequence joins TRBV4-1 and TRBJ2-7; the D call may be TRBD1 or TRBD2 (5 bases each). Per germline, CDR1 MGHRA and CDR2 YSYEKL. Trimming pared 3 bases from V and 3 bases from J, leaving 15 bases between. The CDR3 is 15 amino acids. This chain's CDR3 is CASSHPGTDIYEQYF. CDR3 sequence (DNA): TGCGCCAGCAGCCACCCCGGGACGGATATCTACGAGCAGTACTTC.

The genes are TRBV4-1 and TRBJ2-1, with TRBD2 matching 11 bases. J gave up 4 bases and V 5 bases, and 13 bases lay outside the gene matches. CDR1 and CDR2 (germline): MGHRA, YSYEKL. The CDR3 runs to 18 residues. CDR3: CASSVRLAGITPYNEQFF. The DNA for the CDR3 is TGCGCCAGCAGCGTTCGACTAGCGGGAATAACCCCTTACAATGAGCAGTTCTTC.

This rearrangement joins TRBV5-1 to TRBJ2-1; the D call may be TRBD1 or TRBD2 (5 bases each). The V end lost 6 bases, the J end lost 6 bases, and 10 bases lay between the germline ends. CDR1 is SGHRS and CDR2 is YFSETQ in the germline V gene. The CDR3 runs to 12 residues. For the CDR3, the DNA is TGCGCCAGCATCGGGACGACCAATGAGCAGTTCTTC. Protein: CASIGTTNEQFF.

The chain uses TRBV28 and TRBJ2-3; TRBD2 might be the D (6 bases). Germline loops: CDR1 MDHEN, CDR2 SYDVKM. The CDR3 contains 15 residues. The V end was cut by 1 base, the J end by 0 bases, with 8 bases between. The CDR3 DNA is TGTGCCAGCAGTTTATTGGGGACTAGCACAGATACGCAGTATTTT. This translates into CASSLLGTSTDTQYF.

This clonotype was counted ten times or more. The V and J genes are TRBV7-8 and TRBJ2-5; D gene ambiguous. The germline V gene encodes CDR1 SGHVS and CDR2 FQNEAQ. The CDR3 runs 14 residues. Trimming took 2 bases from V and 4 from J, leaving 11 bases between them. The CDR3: CASSLSPTTETQYF. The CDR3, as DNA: TGTGCCAGCAGCTTAAGTCCTACCACAGAGACCCAGTACTTC.

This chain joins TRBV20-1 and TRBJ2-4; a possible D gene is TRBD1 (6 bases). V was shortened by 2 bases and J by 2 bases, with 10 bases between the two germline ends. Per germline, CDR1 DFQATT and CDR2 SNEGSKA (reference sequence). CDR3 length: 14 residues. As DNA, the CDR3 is TGCAGTGCTAGATCCGGACAGACCAAAAACATTCAGTACTTC. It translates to CSARSGQTKNIQYF.

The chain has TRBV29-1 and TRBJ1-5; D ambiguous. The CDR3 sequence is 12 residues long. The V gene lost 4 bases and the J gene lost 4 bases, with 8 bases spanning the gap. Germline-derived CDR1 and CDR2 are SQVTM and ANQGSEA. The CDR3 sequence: CSVGRENQPQHF. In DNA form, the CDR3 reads TGCAGCGTTGGGAGGGAAAATCAGCCCCAGCATTTT.

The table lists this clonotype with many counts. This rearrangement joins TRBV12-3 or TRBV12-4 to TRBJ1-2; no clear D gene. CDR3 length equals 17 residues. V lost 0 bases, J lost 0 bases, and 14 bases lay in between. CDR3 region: CASSLALGFTPNYGYTF. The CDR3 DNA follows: TGTGCCAGCAGTTTAGCGCTTGGATTTACCCCTAACTATGGCTACACCTTC.